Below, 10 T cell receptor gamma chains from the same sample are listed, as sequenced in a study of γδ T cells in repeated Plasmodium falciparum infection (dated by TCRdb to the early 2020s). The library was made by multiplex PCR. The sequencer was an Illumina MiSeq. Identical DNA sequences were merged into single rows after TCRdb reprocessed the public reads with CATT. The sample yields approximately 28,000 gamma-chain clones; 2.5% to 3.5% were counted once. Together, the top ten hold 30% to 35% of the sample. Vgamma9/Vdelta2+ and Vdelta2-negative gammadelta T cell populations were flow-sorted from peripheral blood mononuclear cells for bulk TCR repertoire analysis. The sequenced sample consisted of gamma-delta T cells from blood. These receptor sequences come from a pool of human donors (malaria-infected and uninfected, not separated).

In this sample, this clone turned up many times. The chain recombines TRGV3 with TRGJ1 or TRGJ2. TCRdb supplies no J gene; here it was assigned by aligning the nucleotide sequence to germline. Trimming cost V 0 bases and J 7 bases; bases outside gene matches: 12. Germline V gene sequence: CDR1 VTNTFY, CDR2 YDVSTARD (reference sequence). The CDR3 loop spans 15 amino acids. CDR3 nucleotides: TGTGCCACCTGGGACAGGCCGGGATCATGGTATAAGAAACTCTTT. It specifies CATWDRPGSWYKKLF.

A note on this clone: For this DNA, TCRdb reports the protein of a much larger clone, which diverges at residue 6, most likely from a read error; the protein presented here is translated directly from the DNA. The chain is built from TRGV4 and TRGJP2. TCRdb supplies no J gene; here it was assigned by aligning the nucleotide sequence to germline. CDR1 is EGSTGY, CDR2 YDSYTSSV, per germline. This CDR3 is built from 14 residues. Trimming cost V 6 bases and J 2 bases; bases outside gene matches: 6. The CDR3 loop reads CATWQESSDWIKTF. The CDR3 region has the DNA TGTGCCACCTGGCAAGAGAGTAGTGATTGGATCAAGACGTTT.

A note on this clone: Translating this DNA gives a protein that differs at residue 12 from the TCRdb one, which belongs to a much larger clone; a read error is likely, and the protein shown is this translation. The CDR3 region is CATWDNMYYYKELF. The CDR3 DNA is TGTGCCACCTGGGACAATATGTACTATTATAAGGAACTCTTT. No J gene call was made, and the V gene is TRGV3. The germline CDR1 and CDR2 sequences are VTNTFY and YDVSTARD (reference sequence). The CDR3 runs 14 residues.

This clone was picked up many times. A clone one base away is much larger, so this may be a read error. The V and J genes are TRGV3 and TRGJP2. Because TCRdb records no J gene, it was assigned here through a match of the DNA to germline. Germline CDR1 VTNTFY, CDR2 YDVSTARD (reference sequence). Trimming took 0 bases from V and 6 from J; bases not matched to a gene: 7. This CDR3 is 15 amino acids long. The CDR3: CATWDRQVGDWIKTF. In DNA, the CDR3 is TGTGCCACCTGGGACAGGCAGGTGGGTGATTGGATCAAGACGTTT.

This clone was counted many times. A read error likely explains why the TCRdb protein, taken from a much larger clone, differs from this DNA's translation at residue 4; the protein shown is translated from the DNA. CDR3 amino acids: CALRDQELGKKIKVF. CDR3 coding DNA: TGTGCCTTGCGGGACCAAGAGTTGGGCAAAAAAATCAAGGTATTT. The J gene is TRGJP, the V gene TRGV9. The germline CDR1 and CDR2 sequences are GITISATS and ISYDGTV (reference sequence). The length of the CDR3 is 15 residues.

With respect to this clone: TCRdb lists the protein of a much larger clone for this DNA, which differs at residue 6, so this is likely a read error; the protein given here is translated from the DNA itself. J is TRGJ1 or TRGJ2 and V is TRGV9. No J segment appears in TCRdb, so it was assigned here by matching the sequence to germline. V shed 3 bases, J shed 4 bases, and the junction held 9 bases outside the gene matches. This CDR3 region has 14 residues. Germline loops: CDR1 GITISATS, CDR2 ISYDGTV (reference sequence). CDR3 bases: TGTGCCTTGTGGGAGCTCCGGGGATATTATAAGAAACTCTTT. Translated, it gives CALWELRGYYKKLF.

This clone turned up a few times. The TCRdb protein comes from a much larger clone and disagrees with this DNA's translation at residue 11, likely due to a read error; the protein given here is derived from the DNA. This CDR3 is CALWEGICYKRLF. In DNA form, the CDR3 reads TGTGCCTTGTGGGAGGGGATTTGTTATAAGAGACTCTTT. The V gene is listed as TRGV9; no J gene was called. Looked up from germline, CDR1 is GITISATS and CDR2 is ISYDGTV (reference sequence). The CDR3 is 13 amino acids.

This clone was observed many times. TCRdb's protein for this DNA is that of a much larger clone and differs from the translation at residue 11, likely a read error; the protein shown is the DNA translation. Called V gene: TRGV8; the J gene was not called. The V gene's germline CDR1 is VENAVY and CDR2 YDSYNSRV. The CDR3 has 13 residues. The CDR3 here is CATWDRRDYKELF. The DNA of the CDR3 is TGTGCCACCTGGGATAGGCGTGATTATAAGGAACTCTTT.

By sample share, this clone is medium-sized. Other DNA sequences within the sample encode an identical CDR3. The CDR3 region has the DNA TGTGCCTTGTGGGAGGTGCTTGAGTTGGGCAAAAAAATCAAGGTATTT. Its protein product is CALWEVLELGKKIKVF. V is TRGV9 and J is TRGJP. In germline, CDR1 is GITISATS, CDR2 ISYDGTV (reference sequence). The junction had 3 bases not matched to a gene; V was cut back by 0 bases and J by 7 bases. The CDR3 has 16 residues.

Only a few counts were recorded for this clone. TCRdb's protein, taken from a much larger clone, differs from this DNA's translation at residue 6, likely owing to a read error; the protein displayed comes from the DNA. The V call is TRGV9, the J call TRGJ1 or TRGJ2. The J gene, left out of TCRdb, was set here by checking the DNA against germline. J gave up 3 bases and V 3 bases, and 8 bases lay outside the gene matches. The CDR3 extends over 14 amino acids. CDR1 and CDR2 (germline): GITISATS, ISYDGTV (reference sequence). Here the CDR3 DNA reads TGTGCCTTGTGGGAGATGCATCCTTATTATAAGAAACTCTTT. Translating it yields CALWEMHPYYKKLF.